The 22 T cell receptor beta chains given below trace back to one sample, sequenced in a study of long-term antiretroviral therapy in people with HIV. Sequencing relied on immunoSEQ assay v3.0, run at survey level. Profiled with immunoSEQ multiplex PCR; TCRdb holds only in-frame clones, not every one. The profile covers around 30,000 clones, with around four fifths appearing a single time and approximately 8.5% taken by the ten largest. Sequenced here: unsorted PBMCs, sampled 1.5 years before starting antiretroviral therapy. These receptors were obtained from a man aged 18 to 30 with HIV.

The chain has TRBV4-3 and TRBJ2-3, with D perhaps matching TRBD1 (6 bases). V dropped 0 bases and J dropped 3 bases, with 16 bases sitting between them. The CDR3 extends over 17 amino acids. Germline V gene data show CDR1 as LGHNA and CDR2 as YSLEER. The CDR3 spells CASSQDPGRGATDTQYF. CDR3 coding DNA: TGCGCCAGCAGCCAAGATCCCGGCAGGGGTGCAACAGATACGCAGTATTTT.

V gene TRBV18 combines with J gene TRBJ1-5; tentative D call: TRBD1 (6 bases). CDR3 length: 16 amino acids. In germline, CDR1 is KGHSH, CDR2 LQKENI. Trimming shortened V by 3 bases and J by 0 bases, and 12 bases separated the two germline ends. CDR3 in amino acids: CASSPKWDNSNQPQHF. CDR3 in DNA: TGTGCCAGCTCACCGAAGTGGGACAATAGCAATCAGCCCCAGCATTTT.

This clone was counted between two and nine times. This rearrangement joins TRBV2 to TRBJ1-6, with D unclear. The germline V gene has CDR1 SNHLY and CDR2 FYNNEI. The CDR3 length is 15 residues. Trimming removed 2 bases at V and 8 bases at J, with 13 bases between. Here the CDR3 reads CASSEFSTQHSPLHF. The CDR3 coding sequence is TGTGCCAGCAGTGAATTCAGTACCCAACATTCACCCCTCCACTTT.

This rearrangement joins TRBV4-2 to TRBJ2-3, with a tentative D call TRBD2 (5 bases). Trimming took off 4 bases at V and 2 bases at J, with 19 bases between the two ends. From germline, CDR1 is LGHNA and CDR2 YNFKEQ. CDR3 length: 17 residues. The CDR3 region is CASSPILRGENTDTQYF. The CDR3, as DNA: TGTGCCAGCAGCCCCATCTTACGGGGAGAGAACACAGATACGCAGTATTTT.

The V gene is TRBV12-2, the J gene TRBJ1-1. TRBV12-2 is a known pseudogene. The CDR3 consists of 17 residues. CDR3 DNA sequence: TGTGCAAGTCGCTTAGTGGCGGGAAATAACTGGGTCACTGAAGCTTTCTTT. As protein: CASRLVAGNNWVTEAFF.

The chain couples TRBV6-5 to TRBJ2-7, with 7 nucleotides matching TRBD1. Germline V gene sequence: CDR1 MNHEY, CDR2 SVGAGI. This CDR3 spans 15 amino acids. V lost 3 bases and J lost 3; bases outside the gene matches: 8. The CDR3 loop is CASSYRDSAGYEQYF. The CDR3 nucleotides read TGTGCCAGCAGTTATAGGGACAGCGCAGGCTACGAGCAGTACTTC.

This chain connects TRBV19 to TRBJ1-1; D remains unclear. The V gene's germline CDR1 is LNHDA and CDR2 SQIVND (reference sequence). V was pared by 7 bases and J by 2 bases, with 11 bases between. The CDR3 length is 13 residues. The CDR3: CASTTHLNTEAFF. The DNA of the CDR3 is TGTGCCAGTACCACACACCTCAACACTGAAGCTTTCTTT.

This chain links TRBV11-1 with TRBJ1-3, with no clear D. The V end lost 6 bases, the J end lost 1 base, and 10 bases lay between the germline ends. Germline V gives CDR1 SGHAT, CDR2 FQDESV (reference sequence). This CDR3 contains 14 residues. The CDR3 loop reads CASSSDGSGNTIYF. The CDR3, as DNA: TGTGCCAGCAGTTCGGACGGGTCTGGAAACACCATATATTTT.

J is TRBJ1-2 and V is TRBV29-1, with a tentative D call TRBD1 (5 bases). This CDR3 comprises 13 residues. V was trimmed by 4 bases and J by 4 bases, leaving 13 bases between them. The germline gives CDR1 SQVTM, CDR2 ANQGSEA. CDR3 DNA: TGCAGCGTTGTAGCGGGCCAGGGCTATGGCTACACCTTC. This codes for CSVVAGQGYGYTF.

Notes on this clone: Other DNA sequences in the sample encode the same CDR3. The chain recombines TRBV9 with TRBJ2-2; D uncertain. CDR3 length equals 11 residues. Germline V gives CDR1 SGDLS, CDR2 YYNGEE. Deletions cut 2 bases from V and 4 bases from J, with 0 bases between. CDR3 nucleotide sequence: TGTGCCAGCAGCGTCACCGGGGAGCTGTTTTTT. This codes for CASSVTGELFF.

The chain carries TRBV7-9 and TRBJ2-2; 9 bases match TRBD1. Unmatched junction bases numbered 4, after V lost 7 bases and J lost 4 bases. This CDR3 comprises 14 residues. From germline, CDR1 is SEHNR and CDR2 FQNEAQ (reference sequence). The CDR3 DNA follows: TGTGCCAGCACCGAGGGACAGGGCACCGGGGAGCTGTTTTTT. This gives the protein CASTEGQGTGELFF.

The V gene is TRBV5-6, the J gene TRBJ2-6, with TRBD1 as a possible D gene (6 bases). This CDR3 is built from 17 residues. Trimming pared 3 bases from V and 0 bases from J, leaving 13 bases between. Germline V gene sequence: CDR1 SGHDT, CDR2 YYEEEE. The CDR3: CASSSRGMFSGANVLTF. The CDR3 bases are TGTGCCAGCAGCTCGAGGGGGATGTTCTCTGGGGCCAACGTCCTGACTTTC.

The J gene is TRBJ2-6, the V gene TRBV30, with 7 bases matching TRBD2. J lost 0 bases, V lost 6 bases, and 5 bases had no gene match. Per the germline V gene, CDR1 is GTSNPN and CDR2 is SVGIG (reference sequence). CDR3 length equals 15 residues. The CDR3 nucleotides are TGTGCCTGCCCGCGGGGGAGCTCTGGGGCCAACGTCCTGACTTTC. Encoded protein: CACPRGSSGANVLTF.

This sequence joins TRBV7-8 and TRBJ1-3; no reliable D call. Germline V lookup: CDR1 SGHVS, CDR2 FQNEAQ. The CDR3 extends over 12 amino acids. Here the CDR3 reads CASRESGNTIYF. CDR3 in DNA: TGTGCGTCGAGGGAAAGTGGAAACACCATATATTTT.

The chain combines TRBV29-1 with TRBJ2-2; perhaps TRBD1 as D (6 bases). CDR3 length: 16 residues. V dropped 7 bases and J dropped 4 bases, with 22 bases sitting between them. CDR1 SQVTM and CDR2 ANQGSEA come from the germline V gene. CDR3 region: CSAITGSNSGTGELFF. The CDR3 DNA sequence: TGCAGCGCTATAACAGGGAGTAACTCGGGCACCGGGGAGCTGTTTTTT.

The chain carries TRBV7-9 and TRBJ2-1; TRBD2 agrees at 8 bases. Germline lookup yields CDR1 SEHNR and CDR2 FQNEAQ (reference sequence). This CDR3 region has 16 residues. V shed 6 bases, J shed 5 bases, and the junction held 12 bases outside the gene matches. CDR3 region: CASRYPSGQLNNEQFF. DNA for the CDR3: TGTGCCAGCAGATACCCTAGCGGGCAATTGAACAATGAGCAGTTCTTC.

The V and J genes are TRBV6-5 and TRBJ1-4; 7 bases line up with TRBD1. The CDR3 runs 15 residues. Germline loops: CDR1 MNHEY, CDR2 SVGAGI. The V and J ends lost 0 bases and 4 bases, in that order; junction bases with no gene match: 2. CDR3 sequence reads: CASSYSGGGNEKLFF. The CDR3 DNA reads TGTGCCAGCAGTTACTCAGGGGGCGGTAATGAAAAACTGTTTTTT.

V and J are TRBV5-6 and TRBJ2-2, with D perhaps TRBD2 (5 bases). The germline CDR1 and CDR2 sequences are SGHDT and YYEEEE. V lost 6 bases and J 5 bases, leaving 8 bases between the germline ends. The CDR3 has 12 residues. CDR3 in amino acids: CASNRRTGELFF. The CDR3 DNA reads as TGTGCCAGCAATAGGAGGACCGGGGAGCTGTTTTTT.

The chain is built from TRBV29-1 and TRBJ1-1; tentative D call: TRBD1 (6 bases). Germline assignment: CDR1 SQVTM and CDR2 ANQGSEA. The CDR3 length is 13 residues. The germline V and J ends were trimmed by 7 bases and 11 bases, with 23 bases remaining between them. The CDR3 loop reads CSAAGHLSSRAFF. For the CDR3, the DNA is TGCAGCGCCGCGGGACACCTATCCTCGCGGGCTTTCTTT.

The genes are TRBV4-2 and TRBJ1-5; D remains ambiguous. This CDR3 has 15 residues. Germline V gives CDR1 LGHNA, CDR2 YNFKEQ. V was trimmed by 5 bases and J by 0 bases, leaving 11 bases between them. The CDR3 DNA reads TGTGCCAGCAGCGCAGAGTTCTATAGCAATCAGCCCCAGCATTTT. Translated: CASSAEFYSNQPQHF.

In this sample, this clone turned up a few times. The chain combines TRBV11-2 with TRBJ2-7; D possibly uses TRBD1 or TRBD2 (8 bases each). V lost 5 bases and J lost 6, with 20 bases in between. The CDR3 extends over 15 amino acids. The germline V gene has CDR1 SGHAT and CDR2 FQNNGV. CDR3 coding DNA: TGTGCCAGCAGCCTTAATAGCGGGACAGGTGGCGAGCAGTACTTC. Its protein product is CASSLNSGTGGEQYF. The full variable domain, in which reference TRBV11-2 and TRBJ2-7 provide the parts outside the CDR3, is EAGVAQSPRYKIIEKRQSVAFWCNPISGHATLYWYQQILGQGPKLLIQFQNNGVVDDSQLPKDRFSAERLKGVDSTLKIQPAKLEDSAVYLCASSLNSGTGGEQYFGPGTRLTVT.

This clone was found a few times. The gene calls are TRBV7-2 and TRBJ2-1; 16 nucleotides agree with TRBD2. The germline gives CDR1 SGHTA, CDR2 FQGNSA. CDR3 length: 18 amino acids. J was trimmed by 4 bases and V by 5 bases; bases with no gene match: 8. Here the CDR3 DNA reads TGTGCCAGCAGCACGGGACTAGCGGGGGGGAAACCGTACAATGAGCAGTTCTTC. Translating gives CASSTGLAGGKPYNEQFF.